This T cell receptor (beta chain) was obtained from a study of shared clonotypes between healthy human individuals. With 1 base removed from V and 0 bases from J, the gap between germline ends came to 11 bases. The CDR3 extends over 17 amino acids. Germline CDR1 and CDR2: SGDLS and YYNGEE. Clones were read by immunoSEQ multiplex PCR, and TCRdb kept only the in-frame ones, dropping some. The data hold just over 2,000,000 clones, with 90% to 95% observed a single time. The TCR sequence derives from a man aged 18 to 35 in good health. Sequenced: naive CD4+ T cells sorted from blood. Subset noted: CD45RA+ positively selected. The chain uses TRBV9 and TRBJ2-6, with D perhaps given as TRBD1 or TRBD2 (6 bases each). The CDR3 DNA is TGTGCCAGCAGCGTAAGGGGGGATAGCTCTGGGGCCAACGTCCTGACTTTC. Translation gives CASSVRGDSSGANVLTF.